This T cell receptor beta chain was sequenced in a study of sequential checkpoint blockade in melanoma. Whole-study context: Each arm's sequence ended with maintenance nivolumab.

The CDR3 contains 16 residues. Germline V CDR1 and CDR2: SNHLY, FYNNEI. Data came from immunoSEQ multiplex PCR; TCRdb stores just in-frame clones and leaves some out. Of over 9,500 clones detected, roughly 80% appear once; the ten largest clones hold 17%. As for treatment: randomized to nivolumab then ipilimumab (arm A) or the reverse (arm B). None of the patients previously received DNA-damaging chemotherapy. Live CD3+CD8+ CD19− CD56− cells were sorted from PBMCs. This rearrangement joins TRBV2 to TRBJ1-5; 12 positions agree with TRBD1. The sample in question was CD8+ T cells sorted from blood (inferred from file names), obtained from a patient given nivolumab and ipilimumab in sequence. This clonotype originated in a human donor with melanoma. This CDR3 reads CATGTGGAKGNQPQHF. CDR3 in DNA: TGTGCAACCGGGACAGGGGGCGCGAAGGGCAATCAGCCCCAGCATTTT.